This record concerns one T cell receptor (beta chain) sequence. Its specificity is unknown. It may be a read error: a sequence one base away is much more abundant. Constant-region reverse primers amplified full-length variable regions, followed by semi-nested Nested Universal Primer A PCR. TCRdb re-called the 5' RACE reads with MiXCR, one entry per CDR3 protein. The profile shows tens of thousands of distinct CDR3 sequences, 30% of them singletons. The CDR3 runs to 15 residues. Trimming pared 4 bases from V and 2 bases from J, leaving 13 bases between. Germline CDR1 is SGHKS and CDR2 is YYEKEE (reference sequence). Study outcomes and limitations: Greatest tumor Treg TCR overlap was with tumor naive CD4+ cells. Tumor memory CD4+ T cell TCR gene usage clustered with blood and lymph node memory CD4+ cells and lymph node naive CD4+ cells.

Purified naive CD4+ T cells were depleted of CD25+ Tregs. Sequencing input: tumor-infiltrating naive CD4+ T cells sorted from the breast tumor. Subset in this sample: naive CD4+ T cells, CD4+CD45RA+CD25-. The chain uses TRBV5-5 and TRBJ1-5, with D uncertain. This sequence originates from a female donor with breast cancer. The CDR3 spells CASSPGENGNQPQHF. CDR3 coding DNA: TGTGCCAGCAGCCCCGGAGAAAATGGCAATCAGCCCCAGCATTTT.